This passage covers 14 T cell receptor beta chains from one sample sequenced in a study of T cells in localized non-small cell lung cancer. Produced via immunoSEQ multiplex PCR; TCRdb's table is partial and in-frame only. The sample carries about 37,000 clones, around 93% recorded once. The sample was peripheral blood mononuclear cells, taken before any cancer treatment. The receptors derive from a female donor of 60 years or more with stage II lung adenocarcinoma.

CDR3 region: CASSWGTSGSRETQYF. CDR3 DNA sequence: TGTGCCAGCAGCTGGGGCACTAGCGGGAGCAGGGAGACCCAGTACTTC. This chain connects TRBV11-2 to TRBJ2-5; 11 bases are shared with TRBD2. The trim removed 4 bases at V and 5 bases at J, leaving 9 bases unmatched. Germline V CDR1 and CDR2: SGHAT, FQNNGV. This CDR3 spans 16 amino acids.

The CDR3 sequence: CASSRGGQGRANSPLHF. The CDR3 region has the DNA TGTGCCAGCAGCCGGGGTGGACAGGGAAGGGCAAATTCACCCCTCCACTTT. The chain links TRBV5-4 to TRBJ1-6; TRBD1 agrees at 8 bases. CDR3 length: 17 amino acids. Trimming at V came to 4 bases and at J to 7 bases, leaving 13 bases not matched to a gene. CDR1 is SGHNT, CDR2 YYREEE, per germline (reference sequence).

The chain has TRBV11-2 and TRBJ1-6; TRBD1 matches 8 bases. This CDR3 contains 14 residues. The V segment lost 2 bases and the J segment 7 bases; nucleotides outside the gene matches: 1. Germline V CDR1 and CDR2: SGHAT, FQNNGV. The CDR3: CASSLRTGNSPLHF. The CDR3 DNA is TGTGCCAGCAGCTTAAGGACAGGGAATTCACCCCTCCACTTT. The entire variable domain, with the rest obtained from reference TRBV11-2 and TRBJ1-6, is as follows: EAGVAQSPRYKIIEKRQSVAFWCNPISGHATLYWYQQILGQGPKLLIQFQNNGVVDDSQLPKDRFSAERLKGVDSTLKIQPAKLEDSAVYLCASSLRTGNSPLHFGNGTRLTVT.

The rearrangement joins TRBV11-3 to TRBJ1-1, with TRBD1 matching 12 bases. This CDR3 comprises 14 residues. Trimming at V came to 4 bases and at J to 7 bases, leaving 4 bases not matched to a gene. Germline-derived CDR1 and CDR2 are SGHNT and YENEEA. The chain's CDR3 is CASSYGTGGGEAFF. The DNA for the CDR3 is TGTGCCAGCAGCTACGGGACAGGGGGCGGTGAAGCTTTCTTT.

This chain joins TRBV28 and TRBJ1-1; D not resolved. The length of the CDR3 is 12 residues. Germline CDR1 is MDHEN and CDR2 is SYDVKM. V lost 7 bases and J 6 bases, leaving 12 bases between the germline ends. As DNA, the CDR3 is TGTGCCAGCAAGCAGTCAATCGCTGAAGCTTTCTTT. Encoded protein: CASKQSIAEAFF.

The genes are TRBV2 and TRBJ1-5; D gene uncertain. The V end was cut by 4 bases, the J end by 6 bases, with 10 bases between. The CDR3 runs 13 residues. Per germline, CDR1 SNHLY and CDR2 FYNNEI. The CDR3 DNA sequence: TGTGCCAGCAGTGGACGGGGTGGTCAGCCCCAGCATTTT. Translation gives CASSGRGGQPQHF.

Turning to this clone: Other nucleotide sequences from this sample produce the same CDR3. The chain carries TRBV28 and TRBJ2-1; TRBD2 aligns across 7 bases. Trimming took 9 bases from V and 6 from J; bases not matched to a gene: 17. This CDR3 region has 16 residues. The germline CDR1 and CDR2 sequences are MDHEN and SYDVKM. The CDR3 DNA reads TGTGCCAGTAGTACTGAAAGCCGGGGGGTGCGCAATGAGCAGTTCTTC. Amino acids: CASSTESRGVRNEQFF.

The chain couples TRBV12-1 to TRBJ1-4. TRBV12-1 is termed a pseudogene. The CDR3 totals 13 residues. Here the CDR3 DNA reads TGTGCCAGACGGCTCTCAACTAATGAAAAACTGTTTTTT. This sequence encodes CARRLSTNEKLFF.

The chain joins TRBV28 to TRBJ2-7; 13 nucleotides agree with TRBD2. Germline trimming cut 9 bases from V and 7 bases from J; bases unmatched to any gene: 15. Germline V lookup: CDR1 MDHEN, CDR2 SYDVKM. This CDR3 has 16 residues. CDR3 sequence (DNA): TGTGCCAGTCTGTTGGGGGGACTAGCGGGGCACGGGGAGCAGTACTTC. This translates into CASLLGGLAGHGEQYF.

The rearrangement uses TRBV5-1 and TRBJ2-1, with D tentatively TRBD1 (6 bases). Germline V CDR1 and CDR2: SGHRS, YFSETQ. The ends were cut back, 4 bases at V and 4 bases at J, with 12 bases in the middle. There are 14 residues in the CDR3. In DNA, the CDR3 is TGCGCCAGCAGCCCAGGACAGCTTTACAATGAGCAGTTCTTC. It yields the protein CASSPGQLYNEQFF. The full variable domain, its missing parts supplied by reference TRBV5-1 and TRBJ2-1, is KAGVTQTPRYLIKTRGQQVTLSCSPISGHRSVSWYQQTPGQGLQFLFEYFSETQRNKGNFPGRFSGRQFSNSRSEMNVSTLELGDSALYLCASSPGQLYNEQFFGPGTRLTVL.

This clone was recorded once. This chain uses TRBV6-4 with TRBJ2-2, with D perhaps TRBD1 (6 bases). The V end was cut by 0 bases, the J end by 2 bases, with 10 bases between. There are 16 residues in the CDR3. CDR1 is MRHNA and CDR2 is SNTAGT in the germline V gene. The CDR3 sequence: CASSDSKQGNTGELFF. The CDR3, as DNA: TGTGCCAGCAGTGACTCGAAACAGGGAAACACCGGGGAGCTGTTTTTT.

This chain uses TRBV28 with TRBJ2-3; 12 nucleotides align to TRBD1. Germline assignment: CDR1 MDHEN and CDR2 SYDVKM. V was clipped by 4 bases and J by 6 bases; unmatched bases: 11. The CDR3 totals 17 residues. The CDR3 nucleotides read TGTGCCAGCAGTTCGCCTCCGGGACAGGGGGCGGGGGATACGCAGTATTTT. Translation: CASSSPPGQGAGDTQYF.

V and J are TRBV7-9 and TRBJ1-1, with D possibly being TRBD1 (6 bases). This CDR3 comprises 15 residues. The V and J ends lost 3 bases and 3 bases respectively, with 14 bases between them. Germline values: CDR1 SEHNR, CDR2 FQNEAQ (reference sequence). Written as DNA, the CDR3 is TGTGCCAGCAGCTTGCCGCGGGGGCGCGACACTGAAGCTTTCTTT. Protein product: CASSLPRGRDTEAFF.

The rearrangement joins TRBV28 to TRBJ1-1; a possible D gene is TRBD1 (6 bases). With 2 bases removed from V and 2 bases from J, the gap between germline ends came to 12 bases. The V gene's germline CDR1 is MDHEN and CDR2 SYDVKM. CDR3 length: 15 amino acids. In nucleotides, the CDR3 is TGTGCCAGCAGTTTAAACCAGGGGCTAAACACTGAAGCTTTCTTT. It encodes CASSLNQGLNTEAFF.